The rows below give T cell receptor beta chains drawn from one sample of a study of regulatory T cells in long-lasting Graves disease. TCRdb reprocessed the multiplex PCR reads with MiXCR, giving one entry per CDR3 protein. The sample shows about 620,000 distinct CDR3 sequences, around 17% of them seen only once. The same specimen was also included in a second study, on T cells in Graves' hyperthyroidism and ophthalmopathy.

The source material was peripheral blood mononuclear cells (PBMCs), sampled at new diagnosis, from a patient treated with antithyroid drugs. The receptors come from a woman aged 30 to 39 with Graves disease. Both conserved end residues are part of each CDR3. Each record gives: V gene, CDR3 protein.

V: TRBV4-1; CDR3: CASSRPGANYGYTF
V: TRBV28; CDR3: CASRRRDEKLFF
V: TRBV6-1; CDR3: CASRTTSGTLNTEAFF
V: TRBV25-1; CDR3: CASSDLAGYTF
V: TRBV18; CDR3: CASTTTGTVLTGELFF
V: TRBV20-1; CDR3: CSASLRFGTDTQYF
V: TRBV4-1; CDR3: CASSQGRARETQYF
V: TRBV29-1; CDR3: CSVEGDRYEQYF
V: TRBV18; CDR3: CASLPGDLDEQYF
V: TRBV11-2; CDR3: CASSLLRLNTGELFF
V: TRBV7-9; CDR3: CASSYRTDYNSPLHF
V: TRBV2; CDR3: CASSLTLASTDTQYF
V: TRBV5-6; CDR3: CASSLGTNHNEQFF
V: TRBV28; CDR3: CATREGPWQPQHF
V: TRBV19; CDR3: CASGTGAGDGYTF
V: TRBV12-3/TRBV12-4; CDR3: CATTSGNSYEQYF
V: TRBV7-9; CDR3: CASSFGQGAKGYTF
V: TRBV3-1; CDR3: CASSPRGGPRDEQYF
V: TRBV19; CDR3: CASSIRWGVVGSNQPQHF
V: TRBV27; CDR3: CATLSGGNSYNEQFF
V: TRBV28; CDR3: CASSRVSGNTIYF
V: TRBV7-9; CDR3: CASSQDRDGEKLFF
V: TRBV19; CDR3: CASRRAVSTEAFF
V: TRBV6-1; CDR3: CASSERGQIFGYTF
V: TRBV3-1; CDR3: CSSSQTRTSGGNIQYF
V: TRBV30; CDR3: CAWSNHRDHRLRDGELFF
V: TRBV12-3/TRBV12-4; CDR3: CASSVAGGYEQYF
V: TRBV6-5; CDR3: CVSSYPGGPEAFF
V: TRBV2; CDR3: CASSRTSFYNEQFF
V: TRBV7-3; CDR3: CASSPMEAVNEQFF
V: TRBV5-1; CDR3: CASSLRAGPAEQYF
V: TRBV15; CDR3: CATSRVAPGTSGRGVYNEQFF
V: TRBV12-3/TRBV12-4; CDR3: CASSLVSREQYF